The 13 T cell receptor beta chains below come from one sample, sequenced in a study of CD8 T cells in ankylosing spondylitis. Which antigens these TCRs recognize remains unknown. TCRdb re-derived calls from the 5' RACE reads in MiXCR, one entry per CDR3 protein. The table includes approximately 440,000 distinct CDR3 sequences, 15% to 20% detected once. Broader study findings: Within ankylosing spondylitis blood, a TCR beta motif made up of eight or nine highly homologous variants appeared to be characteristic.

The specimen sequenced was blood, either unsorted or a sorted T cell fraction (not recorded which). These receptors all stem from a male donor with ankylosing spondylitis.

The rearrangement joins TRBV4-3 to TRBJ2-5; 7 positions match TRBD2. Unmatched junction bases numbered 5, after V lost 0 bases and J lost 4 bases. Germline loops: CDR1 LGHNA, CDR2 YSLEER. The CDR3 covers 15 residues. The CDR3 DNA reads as TGCGCCAGCAGCCAAGATCCAGGGAGGGGAGAGACCCAGTACTTC. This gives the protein CASSQDPGRGETQYF.

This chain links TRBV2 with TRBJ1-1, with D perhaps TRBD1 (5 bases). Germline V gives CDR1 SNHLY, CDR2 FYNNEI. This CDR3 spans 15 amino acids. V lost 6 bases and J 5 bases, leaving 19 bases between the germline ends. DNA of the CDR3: TGTGCCAGCAGCCCTGGGCCCGAAGGGACTACTGAAGCTTTCTTT. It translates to CASSPGPEGTTEAFF.

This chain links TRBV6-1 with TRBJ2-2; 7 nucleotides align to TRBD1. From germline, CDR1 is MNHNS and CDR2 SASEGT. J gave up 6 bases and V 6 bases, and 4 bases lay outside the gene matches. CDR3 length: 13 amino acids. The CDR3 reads CASRETGSGELFF. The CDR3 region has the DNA TGTGCCAGCAGAGAGACAGGGTCCGGGGAGCTGTTTTTT.

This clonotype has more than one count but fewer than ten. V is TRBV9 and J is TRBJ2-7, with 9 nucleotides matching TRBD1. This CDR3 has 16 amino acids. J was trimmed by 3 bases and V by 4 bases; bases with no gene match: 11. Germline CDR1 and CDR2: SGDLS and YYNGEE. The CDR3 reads CASSPGAWDRVYEQYF. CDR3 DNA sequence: TGTGCCAGCAGCCCTGGGGCCTGGGACAGGGTCTACGAGCAGTACTTC.

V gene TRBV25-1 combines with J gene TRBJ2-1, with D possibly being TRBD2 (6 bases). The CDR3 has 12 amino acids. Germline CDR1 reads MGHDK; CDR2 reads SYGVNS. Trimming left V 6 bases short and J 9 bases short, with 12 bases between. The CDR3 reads CASRGLGTEQFF. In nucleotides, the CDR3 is TGTGCCAGCAGGGGACTGGGTACTGAGCAGTTCTTC.

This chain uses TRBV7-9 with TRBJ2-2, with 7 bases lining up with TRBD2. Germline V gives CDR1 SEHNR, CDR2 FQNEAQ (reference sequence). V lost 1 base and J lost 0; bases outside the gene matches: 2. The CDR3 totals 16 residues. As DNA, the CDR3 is TGTGCCAGCAGCTTAGGGCTAGCGGCGAACACCGGGGAGCTGTTTTTT. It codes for CASSLGLAANTGELFF.

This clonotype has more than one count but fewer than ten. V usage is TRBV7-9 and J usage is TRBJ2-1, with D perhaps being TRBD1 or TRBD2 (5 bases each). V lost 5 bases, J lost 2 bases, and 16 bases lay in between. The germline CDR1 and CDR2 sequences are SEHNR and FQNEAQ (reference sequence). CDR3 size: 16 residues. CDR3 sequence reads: CASSPQGTGPYNEQFF. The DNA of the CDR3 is TGTGCCAGCAGCCCGCAGGGCACGGGGCCCTACAATGAGCAGTTCTTC.

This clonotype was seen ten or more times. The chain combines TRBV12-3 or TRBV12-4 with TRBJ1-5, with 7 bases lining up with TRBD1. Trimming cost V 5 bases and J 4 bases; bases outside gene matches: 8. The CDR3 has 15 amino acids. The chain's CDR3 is CASSPKGAWNQPQHF. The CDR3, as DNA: TGTGCCAGCAGTCCAAAGGGGGCCTGGAATCAGCCCCAGCATTTT.

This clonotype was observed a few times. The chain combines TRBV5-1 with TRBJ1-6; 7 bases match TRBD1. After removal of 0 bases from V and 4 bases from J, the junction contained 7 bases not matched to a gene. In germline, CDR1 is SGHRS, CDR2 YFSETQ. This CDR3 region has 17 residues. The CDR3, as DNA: TGCGCCAGCAGCTTGGAGGGGGCGGGAATTTATAATTCACCCCTCCACTTT. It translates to CASSLEGAGIYNSPLHF.

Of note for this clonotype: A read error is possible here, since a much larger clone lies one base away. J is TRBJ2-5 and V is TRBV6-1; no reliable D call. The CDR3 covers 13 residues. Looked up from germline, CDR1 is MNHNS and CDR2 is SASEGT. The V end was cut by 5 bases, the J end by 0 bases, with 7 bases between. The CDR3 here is CASSRAYQETQYF. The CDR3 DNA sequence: TGTGCCAGCAGTAGGGCCTACCAAGAGACCCAGTACTTC.

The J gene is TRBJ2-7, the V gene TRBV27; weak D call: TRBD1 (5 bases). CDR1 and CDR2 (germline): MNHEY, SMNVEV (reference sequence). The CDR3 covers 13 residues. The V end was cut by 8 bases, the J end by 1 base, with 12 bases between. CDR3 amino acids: CASSDSKSYEQYF. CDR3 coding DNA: TGTGCCAGCTCCGACAGTAAATCCTACGAGCAGTACTTC.

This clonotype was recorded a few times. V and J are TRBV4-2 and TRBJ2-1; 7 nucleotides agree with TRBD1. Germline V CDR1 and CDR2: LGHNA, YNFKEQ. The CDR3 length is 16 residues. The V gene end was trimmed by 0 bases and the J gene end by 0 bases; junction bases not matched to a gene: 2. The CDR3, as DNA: TGTGCCAGCAGCCAAGAGGGGGACAGCTCCTACAATGAGCAGTTCTTC. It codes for CASSQEGDSSYNEQFF.

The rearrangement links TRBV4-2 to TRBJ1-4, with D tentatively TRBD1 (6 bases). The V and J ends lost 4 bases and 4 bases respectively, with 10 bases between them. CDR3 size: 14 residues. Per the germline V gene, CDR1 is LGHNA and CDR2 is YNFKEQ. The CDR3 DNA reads TGTGCCAGCAGCCCTCGGACAGATAATGAAAAACTGTTTTTT. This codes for CASSPRTDNEKLFF.